The present entry profiles one T cell receptor beta chain with its context. Its antigen is still unknown. These data come from a study of T cells in localized non-small cell lung cancer. Regarding the study as a whole: Clonality peaked in uninvolved adjacent lung rather than tumor. Of the top 100 tumor clones, median roughly 55 were in adjacent lung, over 25 among its top 100.

Sequenced by immunoSEQ multiplex PCR; TCRdb stores in-frame clones only, minus some. The sample lists approximately 35,000 clones; about 91% were seen once. This CDR3 region has 13 residues. With V trimmed by 1 base and J by 9 bases, 8 bases remained unmatched. The germline CDR1 and CDR2 sequences are GTSNPN and SVGIG (reference sequence). The specimen was PBMCs, collected before any cancer treatment. This receptor was identified in a man between 40 and 75 years old with stage II lung adenocarcinoma. The genes are TRBV30 and TRBJ2-7, with 8 positions matching TRBD2. The CDR3 loop is CAWSGGTSSGQYF. DNA for the CDR3: TGTGCCTGGAGTGGGGGGACTAGTTCGGGGCAGTACTTC.